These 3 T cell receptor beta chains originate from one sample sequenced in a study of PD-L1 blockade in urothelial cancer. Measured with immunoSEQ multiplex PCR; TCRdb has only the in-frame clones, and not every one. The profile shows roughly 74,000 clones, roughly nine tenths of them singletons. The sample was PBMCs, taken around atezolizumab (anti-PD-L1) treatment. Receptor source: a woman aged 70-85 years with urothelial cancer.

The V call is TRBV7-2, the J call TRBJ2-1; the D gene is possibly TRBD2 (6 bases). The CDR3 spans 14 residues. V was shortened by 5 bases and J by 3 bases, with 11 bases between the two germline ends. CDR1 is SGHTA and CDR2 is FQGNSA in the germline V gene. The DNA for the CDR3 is TGTGCCAGCAGCCAGCCGGGGGTCTACAATGAGCAGTTCTTC. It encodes CASSQPGVYNEQFF.

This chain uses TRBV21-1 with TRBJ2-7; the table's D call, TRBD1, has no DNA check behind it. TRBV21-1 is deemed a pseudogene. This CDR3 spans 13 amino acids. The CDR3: CASSDRGGYEQYF. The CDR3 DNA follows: TGTGCCAGCAGTGACAGGGGCGGCTACGAGCAGTACTTC.

The CDR3 nucleotides are TGTGCCAGTACCGAAACGGGGGGCCCGGGTAATGAGCAGTTCTTC. Translation gives CASTETGGPGNEQFF. This chain connects TRBV19 to TRBJ2-1, with D possibly TRBD2 on 7 matching bases. V lost 7 bases and J lost 7, with 20 bases in between. CDR3 length: 15 amino acids. CDR1 and CDR2 from the germline V gene are LNHDA and SQIVND (reference sequence).